A selection of T cell receptor beta chains follows, all from one sample in a study of OX40 agonist ivuxolimab in advanced cancers. The protocol was immunoSEQ multiplex PCR, while the TCRdb copy is restricted to in-frame clones and leaves out a portion. The table records 20,000 to 25,000 clones, roughly 84% of them present only once. The starting material was CD4+ or CD8+ T cells sorted from blood, obtained in a trial of the OX40 agonist ivuxolimab. The receptors were gathered from an adult with an advanced solid tumor such as melanoma, head and neck, liver or kidney cancer. CDR3s include the opening cysteine and the closing phenylalanine or tryptophan. A D gene is named only where the DNA matches it firmly. Not every row has a clone size; where given, it reads once, few, many or a size class.

clone_size j_call d_call v_call cdr3_aa cdr3_nt
- TRBJ1-2 - TRBV5-1 CASSFQENYGYTF TGCGCCAGCAGCTTCCAAGAAAACTATGGCTACACCTTC
- TRBJ2-7 TRBD2 TRBV28 CASSLRTSGRYPYEQYF TGTGCCAGCAGTTTACGGACTAGCGGGAGGTATCCCTACGAGCAGTACTTC
- TRBJ2-7 TRBD1 TRBV10-2 CASSLSQGYEQYF TGCGCCAGCAGTCTATCACAGGGGTACGAGCAGTACTTC
- TRBJ1-2 - TRBV5-4 CASSLGDKARHGYTF TGTGCCAGCAGCTTGGGGGACAAGGCCAGACATGGCTACACCTTC
few TRBJ1-1 - TRBV5-1 CASSFWGNEAFF TGCGCCAGCAGCTTTTGGGGGAACGAAGCTTTCTTT
once TRBJ2-7 - TRBV21-1 CASSKSYEQYF TGTGCCAGCAGCAAAAGCTACGAGCAGTACTTC
- TRBJ1-3 - TRBV28 CASSLRLFPSGNTIYF TGTGCCAGCAGTTTAAGGCTGTTCCCCTCTGGAAACACCATATATTTT
- TRBJ1-1 - TRBV19 CASSIGAGLTEAFF TGTGCCAGTAGTATCGGGGCAGGGCTAACTGAAGCTTTCTTT
- TRBJ2-1 TRBD2 TRBV5-6 CASWPRLAGTYEQFF TGTGCCAGCTGGCCCCGATTAGCGGGTACCTATGAGCAGTTCTTC
- TRBJ2-7 TRBD1 TRBV7-9 CASSPRDRFSYEQYF TGTGCCAGCAGCCCCCGGGACAGGTTCTCCTACGAGCAGTACTTC
- TRBJ2-7 - TRBV5-1 CASSYLMGGLSSYEQYF TGCGCCAGCAGCTATCTTATGGGTGGATTGAGCTCCTACGAGCAGTACTTC
- TRBJ2-1 TRBD2 TRBV12-5 CASGLKVSSGRSSYNEQFF TGTGCTAGTGGTTTGAAGGTGTCTAGCGGGAGATCTTCCTACAATGAGCAGTTCTTC
- TRBJ2-7 - TRBV27 CASRPHPEYEQYF TGTGCCAGCAGACCCCACCCCGAATACGAGCAGTACTTC
- TRBJ2-1 TRBD2 TRBV13 CASSSRVGTSFEQFF TGTGCCAGCAGCTCCAGGGTCGGGACTAGCTTTGAGCAGTTCTTC
- TRBJ2-7 TRBD1 TRBV7-9 CASQPPGQGIHEQYF TGTGCCAGCCAACCACCGGGACAGGGGATCCACGAGCAGTACTTC
once TRBJ2-1 - TRBV5-6 CASSFRSSYNEQFF TGTGCCAGCAGCTTTCGGAGCTCCTACAATGAGCAGTTCTTC
- TRBJ2-4 TRBD2 TRBV28 CASSPGLAGGRRAKNIQYF TGTGCCAGCAGTCCAGGACTAGCGGGAGGGCGGAGGGCCAAAAACATTCAGTACTTC
- TRBJ1-2 TRBD1 TRBV7-8 CASSRRQGNYGYTF TGTGCCAGCAGCCGCCGACAGGGAAACTATGGCTACACCTTC
- TRBJ2-7 TRBD1 TRBV5-1 CASRVGDRENRNRDYEQYF TGCGCCAGCAGAGTGGGGGACAGGGAAAATCGGAATCGGGACTACGAGCAGTACTTC
- TRBJ1-5 - TRBV27 CASSLMPGAGQPQHF TGTGCCAGCAGTCTTATGCCAGGGGCGGGCCAGCCCCAGCATTTT